These T cell receptor beta chains were read from a single sample in a study of shared clonotypes between healthy human individuals. Some clones are missing from TCRdb's copy, which holds only in-frame ones; the method was immunoSEQ multiplex PCR. The data contain approximately 2,300,000 clones, roughly 92% of them singletons. Sequencing used naive CD4+ T cells from PBMCs. Receptors originate from a man between 18 and 35 years old in good health. Some clones in this sample may be carry-over from other donors' samples. Each CDR3 is given with its conserved first and last residue. The order of the fields is V gene, D gene, clone size, J gene, CDR3 DNA, CDR3 protein. A D gene is named only where the DNA matches it firmly. Not all rows give a size; the values are once, few, many and, for expanded clones, a class.

v_call: TRBV28
d_call: TRBD1
clone_size: -
j_call: TRBJ1-1
cdr3_nt: TGTGCCAGCAGAACTACAGGGGGCACTGAAGCTTTCTTT
cdr3_aa: CASRTTGGTEAFF

v_call: TRBV19
d_call: -
clone_size: -
j_call: TRBJ2-3
cdr3_nt: TGTGCCAGTACCCCCTGGGGACGCAAGGATACGCAGTATTTT
cdr3_aa: CASTPWGRKDTQYF

v_call: TRBV9
d_call: TRBD1
clone_size: -
j_call: TRBJ2-3
cdr3_nt: TGTGCCAGCAGCCGAACAGGGGGACGGATTCCCACAGATACGCAGTATTTT
cdr3_aa: CASSRTGGRIPTDTQYF

v_call: TRBV19
d_call: TRBD2
clone_size: -
j_call: TRBJ2-5
cdr3_nt: TGTGCCACCAGAGGACTAGCGGGGAGGGGAGAGACCCAGTACTTC
cdr3_aa: CATRGLAGRGETQYF

v_call: TRBV5-1
d_call: TRBD2
clone_size: -
j_call: TRBJ2-7
cdr3_nt: TGCGCCAGCAGCCCCCAACTAGCGGGCTCCTACGAGCAGTACTTC
cdr3_aa: CASSPQLAGSYEQYF

v_call: TRBV7-2
d_call: TRBD1
clone_size: -
j_call: TRBJ2-5
cdr3_nt: TGTGCCAGCAGCTACAGGGGTAGATTGGAGACCCAGTACTTC
cdr3_aa: CASSYRGRLETQYF

v_call: TRBV28
d_call: -
clone_size: -
j_call: TRBJ1-3
cdr3_nt: TGTGCCAGCAGTTTTGAGGGTCACATTCGGGGAAACACCATATATTTT
cdr3_aa: CASSFEGHIRGNTIYF

v_call: TRBV7-9
d_call: -
clone_size: -
j_call: TRBJ1-4
cdr3_nt: TGTGCCAGCAGCTTGACGGGGGAGGGGGCAACTAATGAAAAACTGTTTTTT
cdr3_aa: CASSLTGEGATNEKLFF

v_call: TRBV4-1
d_call: TRBD1
clone_size: -
j_call: TRBJ2-2
cdr3_nt: TGCGCCAGCAGCCGGACAGGGGAAATCGGGGAGCTGTTTTTT
cdr3_aa: CASSRTGEIGELFF

v_call: TRBV5-1
d_call: -
clone_size: -
j_call: TRBJ2-7
cdr3_nt: TGCGCCAGCAGCGGGGGCGGAACCGACCCCTACGAGCAGTACTTC
cdr3_aa: CASSGGGTDPYEQYF

v_call: TRBV5-4
d_call: -
clone_size: -
j_call: TRBJ2-6
cdr3_nt: TGTGCCAGCAGCTTAGGGGAGCTCTCTGGGGCCAACGTCCTGACTTTC
cdr3_aa: CASSLGELSGANVLTF

v_call: TRBV30
d_call: -
clone_size: -
j_call: TRBJ2-7
cdr3_nt: TGTGCCTGGAGTAATGGGAAAACCTACGAGCAGTACTTC
cdr3_aa: CAWSNGKTYEQYF

v_call: TRBV4-1
d_call: -
clone_size: -
j_call: TRBJ2-7
cdr3_nt: TGCGCCAGCAGCCAAGAAGGAGGGGCGTCCTACGAGCAGTACTTC
cdr3_aa: CASSQEGGASYEQYF

v_call: TRBV7-9
d_call: -
clone_size: -
j_call: TRBJ2-7
cdr3_nt: TGTGCCAGCAGCCCCAGGGGTATTCCCTCCTACGAGCAGTACTTC
cdr3_aa: CASSPRGIPSYEQYF

v_call: TRBV6-6
d_call: -
clone_size: -
j_call: TRBJ2-5
cdr3_nt: TGTGCCAGCAACACCGGGACCATGGAGACCCAGTACTTC
cdr3_aa: CASNTGTMETQYF

v_call: TRBV5-1
d_call: TRBD2
clone_size: -
j_call: TRBJ2-1
cdr3_nt: TGCGCCACCTCCGGGGGGGGATTTGTCGGGAGCTCCTACAATGAGCAGTTCTTC
cdr3_aa: CATSGGGFVGSSYNEQFF

v_call: TRBV29-1
d_call: -
clone_size: -
j_call: TRBJ2-1
cdr3_nt: TGCAGCGTTGAAGATCTAGGTGCGGCTGAGCAGTTCTTC
cdr3_aa: CSVEDLGAAEQFF

v_call: TRBV7-8
d_call: -
clone_size: -
j_call: TRBJ1-5
cdr3_nt: TGTGCCAGCAGCTTAGCGATGGGACCTTATAGCAATCAGCCCCAGCATTTT
cdr3_aa: CASSLAMGPYSNQPQHF

v_call: TRBV7-9
d_call: -
clone_size: -
j_call: TRBJ2-5
cdr3_nt: TGTGCCAGCAGCTCCACCCCGGTGGGGTACCAAGAGACCCAGTACTTC
cdr3_aa: CASSSTPVGYQETQYF

v_call: TRBV5-1
d_call: -
clone_size: -
j_call: TRBJ2-1
cdr3_nt: TGCGCCAGCAGCTTGGACACGGGGGAGGTCAATGAGCAGTTCTTC
cdr3_aa: CASSLDTGEVNEQFF

v_call: TRBV6-1
d_call: -
clone_size: -
j_call: TRBJ2-6
cdr3_nt: TGTGCCAGCAGGCTGACATACTCTGGGGCCAACGTCCTGACTTTC
cdr3_aa: CASRLTYSGANVLTF

v_call: TRBV10-1
d_call: -
clone_size: -
j_call: TRBJ1-5
cdr3_nt: TGCGCCAGCAGTCCCGCAGGGAACTATCAGCCCCAGCATTTT
cdr3_aa: CASSPAGNYQPQHF

v_call: TRBV7-9
d_call: -
clone_size: -
j_call: TRBJ2-5
cdr3_nt: TGTGCCAGCAGCTTAGGGACGGAGGCAGAGACCCAGTACTTC
cdr3_aa: CASSLGTEAETQYF

v_call: TRBV2
d_call: -
clone_size: -
j_call: TRBJ1-1
cdr3_nt: TGTGCCAGCAGCCCCGGCCCCCCCGGCACTGAAGCTTTCTTT
cdr3_aa: CASSPGPPGTEAFF

v_call: TRBV7-3
d_call: TRBD1
clone_size: -
j_call: TRBJ2-1
cdr3_nt: TGTGCCAGCAGCTACGGGACAGGGGAGAATGAGCAGTTCTTC
cdr3_aa: CASSYGTGENEQFF

v_call: TRBV2
d_call: -
clone_size: few
j_call: TRBJ1-2
cdr3_nt: TGTGCCAGCAAGGAGGATGTTAACTATGGCTACACCTTC
cdr3_aa: CASKEDVNYGYTF

v_call: TRBV5-6
d_call: -
clone_size: -
j_call: TRBJ2-3
cdr3_nt: TGTGCCAGCAGCTTGAAGGGGAGCACAGATACGCAGTATTTT
cdr3_aa: CASSLKGSTDTQYF

v_call: TRBV6-6
d_call: -
clone_size: -
j_call: TRBJ2-5
cdr3_nt: TGTGCCAGCAGTTACTACGGAGTAGGGGAGACCCAGTACTTC
cdr3_aa: CASSYYGVGETQYF

v_call: TRBV10-3
d_call: -
clone_size: -
j_call: TRBJ1-5
cdr3_nt: TGTGCCATCAGTGATGGTCCATATAGCAATCAGCCCCAGCATTTT
cdr3_aa: CAISDGPYSNQPQHF

v_call: TRBV7-3
d_call: -
clone_size: -
j_call: TRBJ2-3
cdr3_nt: TGTGCCAGCAGCCGAACAAGAACAGATACGCAGTATTTT
cdr3_aa: CASSRTRTDTQYF

v_call: TRBV15
d_call: TRBD2
clone_size: -
j_call: TRBJ2-3
cdr3_nt: TGTGCCACCAGCAGGAGACTAGCGAGCGATACGCAGTATTTT
cdr3_aa: CATSRRLASDTQYF

v_call: TRBV18
d_call: -
clone_size: -
j_call: TRBJ2-1
cdr3_nt: TGTGCCAGCTCACCACCCGGCTACAATGAGCAGTTCTTC
cdr3_aa: CASSPPGYNEQFF

v_call: TRBV30
d_call: -
clone_size: -
j_call: TRBJ1-5
cdr3_nt: TGTGCCTGGAGTGTCATCCGGGGGAATCAGCCCCAGCATTTT
cdr3_aa: CAWSVIRGNQPQHF

v_call: TRBV9
d_call: -
clone_size: -
j_call: TRBJ2-6
cdr3_nt: TGTGCCAGCAGCGTAGGGCAGCAGCCCTCTGGGGCCAACGTCCTGACTTTC
cdr3_aa: CASSVGQQPSGANVLTF

v_call: TRBV7-2
d_call: -
clone_size: -
j_call: TRBJ2-3
cdr3_nt: TGTGCCAGCAGCTTATCCGGAGTAGCGGTAAGCACAGATACGCAGTATTTT
cdr3_aa: CASSLSGVAVSTDTQYF

v_call: TRBV7-3
d_call: -
clone_size: -
j_call: TRBJ2-7
cdr3_nt: TGTGCCAGCAGCCGTAGCGCGTTGGGAGGCGAGCAGTACTTC
cdr3_aa: CASSRSALGGEQYF

v_call: TRBV7-9
d_call: -
clone_size: -
j_call: TRBJ2-1
cdr3_nt: TGTGCCAGCAGCTTAGTAGGGCCCATAAGCAATGAGCAGTTCTTC
cdr3_aa: CASSLVGPISNEQFF

v_call: TRBV2
d_call: -
clone_size: once
j_call: TRBJ1-1
cdr3_nt: TGTGCCAGCAGCCGCGACAGGAACACTGAAGCTTTCTTT
cdr3_aa: CASSRDRNTEAFF

v_call: TRBV28
d_call: -
clone_size: -
j_call: TRBJ1-5
cdr3_nt: TGTGCCAGCAGTTTACTCCGTCAGCCCCAGCATTTT
cdr3_aa: CASSLLRQPQHF

v_call: TRBV7-9
d_call: TRBD1
clone_size: -
j_call: TRBJ1-2
cdr3_nt: TGTGCCAGCAGTATACAGGGGGTGTATGGCTACACCTTC
cdr3_aa: CASSIQGVYGYTF

v_call: TRBV18
d_call: -
clone_size: -
j_call: TRBJ2-5
cdr3_nt: TGTGCCAGCTCACCGTTCACAGGGCCCCAAGAGACCCAGTACTTC
cdr3_aa: CASSPFTGPQETQYF

v_call: TRBV28
d_call: TRBD1
clone_size: once
j_call: TRBJ1-1
cdr3_nt: TGTGCCAGCAGTTCAACAGGGGCCACTGAAGCTTTCTTT
cdr3_aa: CASSSTGATEAFF

v_call: TRBV10-3
d_call: -
clone_size: few
j_call: TRBJ1-1
cdr3_nt: TGTGCCATCATTGCTTCCCCGAACACTGAAGCTTTCTTT
cdr3_aa: CAIIASPNTEAFF

v_call: TRBV6-1
d_call: -
clone_size: -
j_call: TRBJ1-2
cdr3_nt: TGTGCCAGCAGAGATACAGGACCCTATGGCTACACCTTC
cdr3_aa: CASRDTGPYGYTF

v_call: TRBV29-1
d_call: -
clone_size: -
j_call: TRBJ1-1
cdr3_nt: TGCAGCGTCACCTTCGGGGGGCGCACTGAAGCTTTCTTT
cdr3_aa: CSVTFGGRTEAFF

v_call: TRBV7-9
d_call: TRBD1
clone_size: once
j_call: TRBJ1-1
cdr3_nt: TGTGCCAGCAGCGGACAGGGTGGATTTGGCGACGCTTTCTTT
cdr3_aa: CASSGQGGFGDAFF

v_call: TRBV21-1
d_call: -
clone_size: -
j_call: TRBJ1-5
cdr3_nt: TGTGCCAGCAGCAAAGAAGCTCGGGGGTTCAGCAATCAGCCCCAGCATTTT
cdr3_aa: CASSKEARGFSNQPQHF

v_call: TRBV5-8
d_call: TRBD1
clone_size: -
j_call: TRBJ2-2
cdr3_nt: TGTGCCGCACCCCCGGACAGGGCACGCACCGGGGAGCTGTTTTTT
cdr3_aa: CAAPPDRARTGELFF

v_call: TRBV13
d_call: -
clone_size: -
j_call: TRBJ2-5
cdr3_nt: TGTGCCAGCAGCGACTCCGGGGCGGGGCAAAAAGAGACCCAGTACTTC
cdr3_aa: CASSDSGAGQKETQYF

v_call: TRBV29-1
d_call: -
clone_size: few
j_call: TRBJ2-5
cdr3_nt: TGCAGCGCCCGGGACAACCAAGAGACCCAGTACTTC
cdr3_aa: CSARDNQETQYF

v_call: TRBV7-9
d_call: TRBD1
clone_size: -
j_call: TRBJ2-7
cdr3_nt: TGTGCCAGCAGCCCCGGACAGGGTCACGAGCAGTACTTC
cdr3_aa: CASSPGQGHEQYF

v_call: TRBV5-1
d_call: TRBD1
clone_size: -
j_call: TRBJ2-7
cdr3_nt: TGCGCCAGCAGCTTCCGACAGGGGGGGTACGAGCAGTACTTC
cdr3_aa: CASSFRQGGYEQYF

v_call: TRBV6-4
d_call: TRBD1
clone_size: -
j_call: TRBJ2-1
cdr3_nt: TGTGCCAGCAGTGCGACAGGGGTCAGGGAGCAGTTCTTC
cdr3_aa: CASSATGVREQFF

v_call: TRBV6-5
d_call: TRBD2
clone_size: -
j_call: TRBJ2-1
cdr3_nt: TGTGCCAGCAGGACTAGCGGAGGGGGAGAGCAGTTCTTC
cdr3_aa: CASRTSGGGEQFF

v_call: TRBV2
d_call: TRBD1
clone_size: once
j_call: TRBJ1-2
cdr3_nt: TGTGCCAGCAGTGAGGACAGGGGAGGGGATAACTATGGCTACACCTTC
cdr3_aa: CASSEDRGGDNYGYTF

v_call: TRBV6-1
d_call: -
clone_size: -
j_call: TRBJ2-7
cdr3_nt: TGTGCCAGCGTACGTACCGGGACGGATACCTACGAGCAGTACTTC
cdr3_aa: CASVRTGTDTYEQYF